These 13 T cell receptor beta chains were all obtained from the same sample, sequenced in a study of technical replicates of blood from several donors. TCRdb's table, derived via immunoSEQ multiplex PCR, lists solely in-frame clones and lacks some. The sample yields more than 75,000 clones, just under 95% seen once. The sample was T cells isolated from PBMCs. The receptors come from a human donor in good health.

The CDR3 nucleotides are TGCAGCGTTGAAGAACAGGGAACCGGGGAGCTGTTTTTT. It yields the protein CSVEEQGTGELFF. The chain has TRBV29-1 and TRBJ2-2, with D maybe TRBD1 (6 bases). Trimming removed 0 bases from V and 5 bases from J, with 7 bases in between. CDR3 length: 13 amino acids. Germline V lookup: CDR1 SQVTM, CDR2 ANQGSEA.

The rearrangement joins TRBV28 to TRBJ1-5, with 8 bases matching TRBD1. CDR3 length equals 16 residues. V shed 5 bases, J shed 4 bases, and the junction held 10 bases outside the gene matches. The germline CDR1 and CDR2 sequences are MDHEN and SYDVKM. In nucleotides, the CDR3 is TGTGCCAGCAGTATTGGGGTCAGGGGGCAGAATCAGCCCCAGCATTTT. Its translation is CASSIGVRGQNQPQHF.

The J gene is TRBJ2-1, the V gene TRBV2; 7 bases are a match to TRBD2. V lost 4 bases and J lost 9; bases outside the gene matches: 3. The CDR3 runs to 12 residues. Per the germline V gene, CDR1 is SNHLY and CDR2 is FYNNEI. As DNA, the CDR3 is TGTGCCAGCAGTGGACTAGCCGGTGAGCAGTTCTTC. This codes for CASSGLAGEQFF.

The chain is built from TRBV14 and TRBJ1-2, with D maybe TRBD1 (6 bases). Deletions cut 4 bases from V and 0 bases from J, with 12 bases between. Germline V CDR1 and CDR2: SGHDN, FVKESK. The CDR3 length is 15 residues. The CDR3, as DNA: TGTGCCAGCAGCCCCGGACAGAACCCTAACTATGGCTACACCTTC. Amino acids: CASSPGQNPNYGYTF.

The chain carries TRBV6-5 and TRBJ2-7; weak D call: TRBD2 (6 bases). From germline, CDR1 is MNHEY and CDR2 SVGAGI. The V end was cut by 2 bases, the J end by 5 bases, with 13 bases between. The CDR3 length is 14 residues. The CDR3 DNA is TGTGCCAGCAGTTACATCGGGGGAGCCAACGAGCAGTACTTC. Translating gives CASSYIGGANEQYF.

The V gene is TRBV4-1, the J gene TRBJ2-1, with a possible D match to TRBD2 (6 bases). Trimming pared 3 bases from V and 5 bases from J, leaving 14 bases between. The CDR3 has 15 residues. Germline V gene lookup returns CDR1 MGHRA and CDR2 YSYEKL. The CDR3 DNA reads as TGCGCCAGCAGCCAGCGGGACCAAACTAACAATGAGCAGTTCTTC. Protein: CASSQRDQTNNEQFF.

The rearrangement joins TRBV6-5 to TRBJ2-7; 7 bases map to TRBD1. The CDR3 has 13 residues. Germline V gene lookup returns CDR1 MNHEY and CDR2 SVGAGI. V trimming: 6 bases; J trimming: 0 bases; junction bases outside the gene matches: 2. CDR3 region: CASSWDSSYEQYF. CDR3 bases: TGTGCCAGCAGCTGGGACAGCTCCTACGAGCAGTACTTC.

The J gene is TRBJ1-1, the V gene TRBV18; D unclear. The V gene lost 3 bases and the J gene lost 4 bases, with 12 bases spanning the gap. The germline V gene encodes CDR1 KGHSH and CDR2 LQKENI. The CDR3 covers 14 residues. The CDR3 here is CASSPQWAATEAFF. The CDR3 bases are TGTGCCAGCTCACCCCAGTGGGCCGCCACTGAAGCTTTCTTT.

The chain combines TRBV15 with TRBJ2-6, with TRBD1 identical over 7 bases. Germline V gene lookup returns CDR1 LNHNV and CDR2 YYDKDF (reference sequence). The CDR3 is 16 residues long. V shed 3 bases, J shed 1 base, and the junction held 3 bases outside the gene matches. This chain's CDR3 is CATSSRQGSGANVLTF. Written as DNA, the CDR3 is TGTGCCACCAGCAGCAGACAGGGATCTGGGGCCAACGTCCTGACTTTC. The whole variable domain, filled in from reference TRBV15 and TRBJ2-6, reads DAMVIQNPRYQVTQFGKPVTLSCSQTLNHNVMYWYQQKSSQAPKLLFHYYDKDFNNEADTPDNFQSRRPNTSFCFLDIRSPGLGDTAMYLCATSSRQGSGANVLTFGAGSRLTVL.

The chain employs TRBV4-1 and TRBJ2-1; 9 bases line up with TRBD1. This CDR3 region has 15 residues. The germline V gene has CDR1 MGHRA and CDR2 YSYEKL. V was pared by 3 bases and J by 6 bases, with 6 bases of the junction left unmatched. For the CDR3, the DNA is TGCGCCAGCAGCCACCGGGACAGGGCCATCAATGAGCAGTTCTTC. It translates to CASSHRDRAINEQFF.

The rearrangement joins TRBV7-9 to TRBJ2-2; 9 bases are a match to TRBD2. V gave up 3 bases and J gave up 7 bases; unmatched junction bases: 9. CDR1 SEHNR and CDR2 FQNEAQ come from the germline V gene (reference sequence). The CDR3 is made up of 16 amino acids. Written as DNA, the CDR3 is TGTGCCAGCAGCTTTCTAAGGACTAGCGCAAGCGGGGAGCTGTTTTTT. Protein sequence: CASSFLRTSASGELFF.

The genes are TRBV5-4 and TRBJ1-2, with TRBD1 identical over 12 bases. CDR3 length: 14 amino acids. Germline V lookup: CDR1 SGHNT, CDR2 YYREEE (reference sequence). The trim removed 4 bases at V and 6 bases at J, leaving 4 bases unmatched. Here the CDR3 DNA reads TGTGCCAGCAGCGGGGGACAGGGGGCTCATGGCTACACCTTC. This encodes CASSGGQGAHGYTF.

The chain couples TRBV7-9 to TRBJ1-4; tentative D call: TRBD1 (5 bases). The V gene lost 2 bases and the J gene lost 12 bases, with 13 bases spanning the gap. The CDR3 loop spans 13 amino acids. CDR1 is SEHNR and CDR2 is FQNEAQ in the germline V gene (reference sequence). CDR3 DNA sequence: TGTGCCAGCAGCTTATCGTCGGGGGTAGAACTGTTTTTT. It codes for CASSLSSGVELFF.